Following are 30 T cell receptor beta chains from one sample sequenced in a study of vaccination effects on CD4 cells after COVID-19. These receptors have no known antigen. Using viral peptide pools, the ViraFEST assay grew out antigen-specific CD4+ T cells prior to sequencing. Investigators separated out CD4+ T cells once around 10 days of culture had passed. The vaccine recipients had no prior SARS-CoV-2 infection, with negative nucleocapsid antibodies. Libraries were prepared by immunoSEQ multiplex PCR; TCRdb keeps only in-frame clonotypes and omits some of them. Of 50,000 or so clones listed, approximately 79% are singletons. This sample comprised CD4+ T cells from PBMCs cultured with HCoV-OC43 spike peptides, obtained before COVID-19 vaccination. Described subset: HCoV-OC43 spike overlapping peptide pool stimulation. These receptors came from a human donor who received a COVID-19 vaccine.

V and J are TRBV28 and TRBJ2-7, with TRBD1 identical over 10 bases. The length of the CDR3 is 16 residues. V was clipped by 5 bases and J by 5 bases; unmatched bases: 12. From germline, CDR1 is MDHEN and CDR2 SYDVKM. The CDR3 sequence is CASSRGQGSPRNEQYV. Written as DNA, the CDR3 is TGTGCCAGCAGTCGGGGACAGGGGTCTCCCAGGAACGAGCAGTACGTC.

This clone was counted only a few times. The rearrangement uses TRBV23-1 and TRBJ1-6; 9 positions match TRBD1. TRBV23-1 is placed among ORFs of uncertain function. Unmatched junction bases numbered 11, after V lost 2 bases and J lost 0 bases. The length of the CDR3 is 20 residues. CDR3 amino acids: CASSQTPRDRAFSYNSPLHF. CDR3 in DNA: TGCGCCAGCAGTCAAACTCCCCGGGACAGGGCCTTCTCCTATAATTCACCCCTCCACTTT.

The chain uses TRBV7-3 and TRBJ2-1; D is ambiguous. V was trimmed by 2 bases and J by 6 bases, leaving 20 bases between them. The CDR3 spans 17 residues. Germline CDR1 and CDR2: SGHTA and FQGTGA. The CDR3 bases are TGTGCCAGCAGCTTACAGCCAGGTCACAGTAGGTTCAATGAGCAGTTCTTC. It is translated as CASSLQPGHSRFNEQFF.

The CDR3 DNA follows: TGTGCCAGCGAAAGGGGTGTGAACACTGAAGCTTTCTTT. The encoded protein is CASERGVNTEAFF. The chain links TRBV2 to TRBJ1-1, with D perhaps TRBD1 (5 bases). Trimming pared 8 bases from V and 0 bases from J, leaving 10 bases between. Germline-derived CDR1 and CDR2 are SNHLY and FYNNEI. This CDR3 comprises 13 residues.

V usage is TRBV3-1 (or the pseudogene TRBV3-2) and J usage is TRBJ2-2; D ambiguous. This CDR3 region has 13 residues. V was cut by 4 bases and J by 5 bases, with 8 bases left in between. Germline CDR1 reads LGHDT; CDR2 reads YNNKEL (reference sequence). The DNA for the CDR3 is TGTGCCAGCAGCCTCCTGGGTACCGGGGAGCTGTTTTTT. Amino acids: CASSLLGTGELFF.

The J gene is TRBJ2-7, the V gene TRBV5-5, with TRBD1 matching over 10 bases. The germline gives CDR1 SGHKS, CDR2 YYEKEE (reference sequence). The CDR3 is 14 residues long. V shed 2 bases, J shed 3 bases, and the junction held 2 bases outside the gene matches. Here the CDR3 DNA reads TGTGCCAGCAGCTTCCGGGACAGGGGCTACGAGCAGTACGTC. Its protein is CASSFRDRGYEQYV.

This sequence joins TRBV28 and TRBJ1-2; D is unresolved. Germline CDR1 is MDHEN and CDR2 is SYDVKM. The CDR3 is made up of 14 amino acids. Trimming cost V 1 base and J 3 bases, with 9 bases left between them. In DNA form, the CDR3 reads TGTGCCAGCAGTTTATTCACGGGATACTATGGCTACACCTTC. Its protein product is CASSLFTGYYGYTF.

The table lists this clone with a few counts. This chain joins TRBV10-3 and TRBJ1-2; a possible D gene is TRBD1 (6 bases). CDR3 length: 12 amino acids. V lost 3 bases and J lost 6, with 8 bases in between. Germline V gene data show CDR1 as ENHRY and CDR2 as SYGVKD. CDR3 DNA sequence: TGTGCCATCAGTGAACACAGGGATGGCTACACCTTC. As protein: CAISEHRDGYTF.

The CDR3 reads CASSLVAGFAGTDTQYF. The CDR3 DNA sequence: TGTGCCAGCAGTTTAGTCGCGGGGTTCGCCGGCACAGATACGCAGTATTTT. This sequence joins TRBV27 and TRBJ2-3, with a possible D match to TRBD2 (6 bases). Trimming left V 2 bases short and J 1 base short, with 16 bases between. Germline V gene data show CDR1 as MNHEY and CDR2 as SMNVEV (reference sequence). The CDR3 loop spans 17 amino acids.

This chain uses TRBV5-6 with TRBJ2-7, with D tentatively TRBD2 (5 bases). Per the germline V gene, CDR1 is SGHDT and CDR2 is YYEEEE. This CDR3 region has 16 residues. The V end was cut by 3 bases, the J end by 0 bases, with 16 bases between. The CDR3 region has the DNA TGTGCCAGCAGCTCGTCACTATTTGGGAGCTCCTACGAGCAGTACGTC. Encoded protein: CASSSSLFGSSYEQYV.

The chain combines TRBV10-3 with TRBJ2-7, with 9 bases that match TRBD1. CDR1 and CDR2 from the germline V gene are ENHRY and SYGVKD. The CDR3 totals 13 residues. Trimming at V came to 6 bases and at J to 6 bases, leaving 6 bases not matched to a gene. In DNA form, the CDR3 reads TGTGCCATCAGCGGGACAGGGAGGTCCGAGCAGTACGTC. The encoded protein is CAISGTGRSEQYV.

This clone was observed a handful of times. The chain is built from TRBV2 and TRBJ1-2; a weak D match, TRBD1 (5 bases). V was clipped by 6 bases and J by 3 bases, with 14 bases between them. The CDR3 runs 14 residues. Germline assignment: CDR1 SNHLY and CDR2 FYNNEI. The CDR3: CASSVSPGHYGYTF. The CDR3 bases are TGTGCCAGCAGCGTTAGCCCGGGACACTATGGCTACACCTTC.

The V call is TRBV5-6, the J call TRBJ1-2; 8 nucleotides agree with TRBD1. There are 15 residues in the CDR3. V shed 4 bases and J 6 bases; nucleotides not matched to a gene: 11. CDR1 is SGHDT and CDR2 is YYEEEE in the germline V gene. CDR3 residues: CASSPRSGTGHGYTF. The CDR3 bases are TGTGCCAGCAGCCCAAGGTCCGGGACAGGTCATGGCTACACCTTC.

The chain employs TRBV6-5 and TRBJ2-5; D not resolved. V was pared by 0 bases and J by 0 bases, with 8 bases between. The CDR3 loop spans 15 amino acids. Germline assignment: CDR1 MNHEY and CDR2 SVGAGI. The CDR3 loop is CASSYSWKYQETQYF. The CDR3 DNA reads TGTGCCAGCAGTTACTCGTGGAAATACCAAGAGACCCAGTACTTC.

CDR3 region: CASSPIQNYRDTEAFF. CDR3 in DNA: TGTGCCAGCAGCCCCATCCAAAATTACAGGGACACTGAAGCTTTCTTT. The chain is built from TRBV7-9 and TRBJ1-1, with a weak D call TRBD1 (6 bases). The CDR3 has 16 amino acids. With 5 bases removed from V and 3 bases from J, the gap between germline ends came to 19 bases. Germline V gives CDR1 SEHNR, CDR2 FQNEAQ (reference sequence).

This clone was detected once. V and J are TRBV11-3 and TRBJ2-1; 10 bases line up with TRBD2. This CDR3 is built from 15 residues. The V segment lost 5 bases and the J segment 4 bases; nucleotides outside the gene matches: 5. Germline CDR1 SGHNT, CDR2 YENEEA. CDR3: CASSLTSGFYNEQFF. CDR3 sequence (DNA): TGTGCCAGCAGCCTGACTAGCGGGTTTTACAATGAGCAGTTCTTC.

The CDR3 spells CASSPGLAGGSWETQYF. The CDR3 DNA follows: TGCGCCAGCAGCCCCGGACTAGCGGGGGGGTCTTGGGAGACCCAGTACTTC. V and J are TRBV5-1 and TRBJ2-5, with 15 bases that match TRBD2. V lost 4 bases and J lost 5; bases outside the gene matches: 9. This CDR3 has 17 residues. CDR1 is SGHRS and CDR2 is YFSETQ in the germline V gene.

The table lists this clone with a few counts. The CDR3 spells CASRDRYGDIQYF. For the CDR3, the DNA is TGTGCCAGCAGGGACAGGTATGGGGACATTCAGTACTTC. This chain uses TRBV6-5 with TRBJ2-4; 7 bases line up with TRBD1. This CDR3 contains 13 residues. Germline trimming cut 6 bases from V and 8 bases from J; bases unmatched to any gene: 7. Looked up from germline, CDR1 is MNHEY and CDR2 is SVGAGI.

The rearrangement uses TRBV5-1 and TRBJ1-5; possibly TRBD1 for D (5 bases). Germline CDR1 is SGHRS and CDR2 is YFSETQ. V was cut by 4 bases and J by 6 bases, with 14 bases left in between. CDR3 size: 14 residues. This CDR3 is CASSPDLGAQPQHF. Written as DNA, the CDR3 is TGCGCCAGCAGCCCGGACCTCGGGGCTCAGCCCCAGCATTTT.

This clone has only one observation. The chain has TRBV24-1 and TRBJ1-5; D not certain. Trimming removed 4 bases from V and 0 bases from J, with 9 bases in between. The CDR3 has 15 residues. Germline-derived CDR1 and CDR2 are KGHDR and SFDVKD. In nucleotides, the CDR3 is TGTGCCACCAGTGACGGCGGGTCTAGCAATCAGCCCCAGCATTTT. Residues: CATSDGGSSNQPQHF.

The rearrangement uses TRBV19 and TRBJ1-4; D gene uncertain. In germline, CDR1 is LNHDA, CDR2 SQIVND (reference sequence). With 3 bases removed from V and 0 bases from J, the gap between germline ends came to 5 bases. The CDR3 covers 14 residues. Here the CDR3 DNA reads TGTGCCAGTAGTATGCAGGCAACTAATGAAAAACTGTTTTTT. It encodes CASSMQATNEKLFF.

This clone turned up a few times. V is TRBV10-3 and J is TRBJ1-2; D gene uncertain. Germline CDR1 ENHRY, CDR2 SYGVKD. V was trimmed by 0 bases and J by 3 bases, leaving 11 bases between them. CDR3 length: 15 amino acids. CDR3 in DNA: TGTGCCATCAGTGAGTCGCGAGGGTTTGACTATGGCTACACCTTC. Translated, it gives CAISESRGFDYGYTF.

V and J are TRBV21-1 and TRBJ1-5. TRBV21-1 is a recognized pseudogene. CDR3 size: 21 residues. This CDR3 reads CASSKALMGEKRGLSNQPQHF. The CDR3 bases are TGTGCCAGCAGCAAAGCGCTTATGGGGGAAAAAAGGGGCCTTAGCAATCAGCCCCAGCATTTT.

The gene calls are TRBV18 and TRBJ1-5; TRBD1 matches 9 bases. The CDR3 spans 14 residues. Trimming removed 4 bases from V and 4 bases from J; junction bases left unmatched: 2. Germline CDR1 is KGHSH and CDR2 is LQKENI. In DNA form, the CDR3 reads TGTGCCAGCTCACTACAGGGGGCGAATCAGCCCCAGCATTTT. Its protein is CASSLQGANQPQHF.

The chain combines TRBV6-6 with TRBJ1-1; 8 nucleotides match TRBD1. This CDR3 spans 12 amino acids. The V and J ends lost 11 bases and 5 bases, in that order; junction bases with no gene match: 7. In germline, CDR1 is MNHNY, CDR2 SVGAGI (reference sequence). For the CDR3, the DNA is TGTGCCTCGTGGGACAGGTCAACTGAAGCTTTCTTT. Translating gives CASWDRSTEAFF.

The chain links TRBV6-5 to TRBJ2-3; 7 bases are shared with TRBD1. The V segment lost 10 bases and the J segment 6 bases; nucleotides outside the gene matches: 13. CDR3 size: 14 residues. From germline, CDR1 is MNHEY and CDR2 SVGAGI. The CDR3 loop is CATDRDVWRDTQYF. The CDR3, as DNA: TGTGCCACCGACAGGGATGTATGGCGGGATACGCAGTATTTT.

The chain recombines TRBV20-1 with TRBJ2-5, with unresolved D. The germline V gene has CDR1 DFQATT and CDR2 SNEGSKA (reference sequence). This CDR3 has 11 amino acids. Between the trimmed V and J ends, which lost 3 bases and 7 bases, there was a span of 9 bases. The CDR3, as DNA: TGCAGTGCTAGGACGTCTGCGACCCAGTACTTC. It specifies CSARTSATQYF.

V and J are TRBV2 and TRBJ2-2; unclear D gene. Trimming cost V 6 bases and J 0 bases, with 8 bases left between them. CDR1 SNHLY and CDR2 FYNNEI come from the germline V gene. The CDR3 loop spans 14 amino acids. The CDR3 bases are TGTGCCAGCAGAGACCGTCCGAACACCGGGGAGCTGTTTTTT. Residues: CASRDRPNTGELFF.

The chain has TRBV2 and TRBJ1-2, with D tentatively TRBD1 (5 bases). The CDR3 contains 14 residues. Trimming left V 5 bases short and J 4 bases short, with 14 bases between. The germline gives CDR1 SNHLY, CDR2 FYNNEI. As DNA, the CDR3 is TGTGCCAGCAGTCCTATCCAGGGTGGCTATGGCTACACCTTC. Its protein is CASSPIQGGYGYTF.

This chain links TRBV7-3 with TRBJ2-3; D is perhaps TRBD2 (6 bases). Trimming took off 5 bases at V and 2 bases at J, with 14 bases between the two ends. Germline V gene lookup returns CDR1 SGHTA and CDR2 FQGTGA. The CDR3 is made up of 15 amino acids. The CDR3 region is CASSPGTRYTDTQYF. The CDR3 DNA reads TGTGCCAGCAGCCCGGGGACTCGATACACAGATACGCAGTATTTT. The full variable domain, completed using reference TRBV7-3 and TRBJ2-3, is GAGVSQTPSNKVTEKGKYVELRCDPISGHTALYWYRQSLGQGPEFLIYFQGTGAADDSGLPNDRFFAVRPEGSVSTLKIQRTERGDSAVYLCASSPGTRYTDTQYFGPGTRLTVL.